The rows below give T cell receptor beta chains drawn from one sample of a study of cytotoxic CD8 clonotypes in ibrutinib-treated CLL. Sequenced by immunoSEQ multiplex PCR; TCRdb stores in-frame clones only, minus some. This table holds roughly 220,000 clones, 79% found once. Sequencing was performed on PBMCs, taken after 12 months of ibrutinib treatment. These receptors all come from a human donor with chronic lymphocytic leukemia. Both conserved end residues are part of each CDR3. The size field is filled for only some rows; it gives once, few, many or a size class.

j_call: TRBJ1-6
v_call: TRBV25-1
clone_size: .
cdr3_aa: CASSDRTFTALHF

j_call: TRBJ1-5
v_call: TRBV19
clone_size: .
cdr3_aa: CASRSRGYSNQPQHF

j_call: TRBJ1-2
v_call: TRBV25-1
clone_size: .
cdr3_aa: CASSDPGTGNYGYTF

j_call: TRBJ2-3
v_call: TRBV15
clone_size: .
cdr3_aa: CATRYRGADTQYF

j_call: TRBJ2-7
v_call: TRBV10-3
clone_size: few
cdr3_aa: CAQEGKYF

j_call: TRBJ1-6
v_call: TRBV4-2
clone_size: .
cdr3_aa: CASSQDRESPLHF

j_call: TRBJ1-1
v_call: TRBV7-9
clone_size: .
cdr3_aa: CASSLMTGMNTEAFF

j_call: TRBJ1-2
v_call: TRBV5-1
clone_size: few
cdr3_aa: CASSLDINLGGYTF

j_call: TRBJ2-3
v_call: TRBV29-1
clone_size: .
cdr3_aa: CSVDGGSGSGADTQYF

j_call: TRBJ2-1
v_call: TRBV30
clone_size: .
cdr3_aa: CAWSPGTVNEQFF

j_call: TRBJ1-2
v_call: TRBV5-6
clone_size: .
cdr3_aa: CASSLEIGGGYTF

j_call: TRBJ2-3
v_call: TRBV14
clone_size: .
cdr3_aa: CASSQQSGGAGTQYF

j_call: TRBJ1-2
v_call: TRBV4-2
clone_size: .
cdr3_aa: CASSQYTGQPEYGYTF

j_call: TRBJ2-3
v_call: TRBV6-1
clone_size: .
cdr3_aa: CASSDLGSTDTQYF

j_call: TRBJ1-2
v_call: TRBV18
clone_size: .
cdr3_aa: CASSPTGGFGYTF

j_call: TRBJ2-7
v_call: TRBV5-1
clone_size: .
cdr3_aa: CASSAQLPNYEQYF

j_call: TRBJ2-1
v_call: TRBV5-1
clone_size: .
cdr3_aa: CASSGGTSGRQYNEQFF

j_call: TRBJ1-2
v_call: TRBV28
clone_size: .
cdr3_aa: CASRPAGGRNGYTF

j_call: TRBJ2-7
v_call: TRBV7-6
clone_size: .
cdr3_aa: CASSRPAGDEQYF

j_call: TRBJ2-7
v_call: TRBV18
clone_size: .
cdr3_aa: CASSPTAGDLSYEQYF

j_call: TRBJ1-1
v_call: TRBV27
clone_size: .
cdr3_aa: CASSHGTEAFF

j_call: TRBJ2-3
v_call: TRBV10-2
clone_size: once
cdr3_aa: CASSDGGTSTDTQYF

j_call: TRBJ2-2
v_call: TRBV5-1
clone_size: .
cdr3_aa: CASASGTSGSWVYTGELFF

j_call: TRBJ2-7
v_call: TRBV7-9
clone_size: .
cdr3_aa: CASRRGTSPTYEQYF

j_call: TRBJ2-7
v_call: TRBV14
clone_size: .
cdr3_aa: CASSPRFLQYF

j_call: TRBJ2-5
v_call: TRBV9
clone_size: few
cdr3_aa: CASGLGGSQETQYF

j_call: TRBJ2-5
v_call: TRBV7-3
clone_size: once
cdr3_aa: CASSPSPQETQYF

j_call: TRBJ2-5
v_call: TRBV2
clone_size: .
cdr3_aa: CASSVRRVEETQYF

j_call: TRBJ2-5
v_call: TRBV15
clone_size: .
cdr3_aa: CATSREAGETQYF

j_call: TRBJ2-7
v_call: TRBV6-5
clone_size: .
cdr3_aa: CASSPRSTGQYF

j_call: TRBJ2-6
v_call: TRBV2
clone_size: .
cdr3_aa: CASSGGSGANVLTF

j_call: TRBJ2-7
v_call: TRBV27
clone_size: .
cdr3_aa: CASSSNYEQYF

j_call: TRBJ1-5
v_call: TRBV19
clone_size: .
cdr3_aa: CASSREGQNQPQHF

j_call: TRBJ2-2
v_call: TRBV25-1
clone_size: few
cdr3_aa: CASSKGLGGTGELFF

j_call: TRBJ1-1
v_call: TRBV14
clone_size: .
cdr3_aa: CASSQDWARTEAFF

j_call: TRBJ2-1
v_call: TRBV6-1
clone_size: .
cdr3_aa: CASSLAVRGNEQFF

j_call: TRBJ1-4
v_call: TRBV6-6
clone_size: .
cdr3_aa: CASSIATNEKLFF

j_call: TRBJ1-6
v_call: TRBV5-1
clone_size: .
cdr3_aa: CASSLERGESPLHF

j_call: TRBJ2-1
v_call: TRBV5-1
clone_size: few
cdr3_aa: CASNQGAASYNEQFF

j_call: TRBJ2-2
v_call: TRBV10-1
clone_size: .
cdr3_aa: CASSESRVSGELFF

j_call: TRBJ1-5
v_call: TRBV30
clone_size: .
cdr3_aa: CAWSVGGGGHQPQHF

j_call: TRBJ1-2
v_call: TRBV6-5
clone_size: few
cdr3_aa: CASSYSNRGISGYTF

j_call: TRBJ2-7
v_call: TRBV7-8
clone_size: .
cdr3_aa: CASSLLVGGEQYF

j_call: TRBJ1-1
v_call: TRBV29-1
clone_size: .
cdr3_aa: CSAGRFMNTEAFF

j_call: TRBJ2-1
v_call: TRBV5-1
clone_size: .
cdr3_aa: CASSVPGGDNEQFF

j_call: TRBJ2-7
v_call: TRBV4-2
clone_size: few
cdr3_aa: CASSHSLAIYEQYF

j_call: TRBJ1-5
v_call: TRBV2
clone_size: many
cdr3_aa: CASSGTAGYDNQPQHF

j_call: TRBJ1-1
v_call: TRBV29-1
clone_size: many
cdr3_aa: CSVEGVIGNTEAFF

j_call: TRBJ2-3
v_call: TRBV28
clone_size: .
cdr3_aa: CASSFLLEDTQYF

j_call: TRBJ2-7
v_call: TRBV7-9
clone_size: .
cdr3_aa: CASSSDRGYEQYF